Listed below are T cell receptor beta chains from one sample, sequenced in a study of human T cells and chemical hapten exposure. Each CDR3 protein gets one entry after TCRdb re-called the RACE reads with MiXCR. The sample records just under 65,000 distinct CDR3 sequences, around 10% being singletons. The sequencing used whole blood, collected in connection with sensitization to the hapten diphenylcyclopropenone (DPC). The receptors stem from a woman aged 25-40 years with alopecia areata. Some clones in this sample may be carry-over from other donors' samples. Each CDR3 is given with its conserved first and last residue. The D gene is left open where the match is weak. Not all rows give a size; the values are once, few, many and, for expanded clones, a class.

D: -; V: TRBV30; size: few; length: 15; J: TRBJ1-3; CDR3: CAWSAGQTSGNTIYF; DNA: TGTGCCTGGAGTGCCGGACAGACCTCTGGAAACACCATATATTTT
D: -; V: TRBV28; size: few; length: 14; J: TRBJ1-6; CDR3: CASSFISIPGHLHF; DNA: TGTGCCAGCAGTTTTATCAGCATCCCGGGTCACCTCCACTTT
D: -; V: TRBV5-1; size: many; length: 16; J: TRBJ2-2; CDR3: CASSLKGFANTGELFF; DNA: TGCGCCAGCAGCCTAAAGGGGTTCGCGAACACCGGGGAGCTGTTTTTT
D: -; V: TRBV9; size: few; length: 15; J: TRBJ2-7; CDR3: CASSVTGGEAYEQYF; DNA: TGTGCCAGCAGCGTAACGGGCGGTGAAGCCTACGAGCAGTACTTC
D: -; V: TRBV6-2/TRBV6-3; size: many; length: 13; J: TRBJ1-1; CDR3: CASSYSAGDEAFF; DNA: TGTGCCAGCAGTTACTCCGCGGGGGATGAAGCTTTCTTT
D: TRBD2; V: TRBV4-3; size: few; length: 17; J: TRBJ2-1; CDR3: CASSRQLAGGKYNEQFF; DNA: TGCGCCAGCAGCCGCCAACTAGCGGGGGGGAAGTACAATGAGCAGTTCTTC
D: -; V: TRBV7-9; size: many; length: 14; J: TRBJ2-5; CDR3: CASSSRGNQETQYF; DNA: TGTGCCAGCAGCTCCAGGGGCAACCAAGAGACCCAGTACTTC
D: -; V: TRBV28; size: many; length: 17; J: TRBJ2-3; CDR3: CASSLPTGTHSTDTQYF; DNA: TGTGCCAGCAGTTTACCGACCGGGACACACAGCACAGATACGCAGTATTTT
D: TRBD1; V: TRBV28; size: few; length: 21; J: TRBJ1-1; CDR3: CASSPAGWTGQSWSLNTEAFF; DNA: TGTGCCAGCAGTCCTGCGGGATGGACAGGCCAATCTTGGTCTTTGAACACTGAAGCTTTCTTT
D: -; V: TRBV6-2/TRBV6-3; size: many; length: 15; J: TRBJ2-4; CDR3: CASSYGQKPGNIQYF; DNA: TGTGCCAGCAGTTACGGGCAAAAACCGGGAAACATTCAGTACTTC
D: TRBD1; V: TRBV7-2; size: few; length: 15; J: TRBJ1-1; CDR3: CASSLEYRGNTEAFF; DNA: TGTGCCAGCAGCTTAGAATACAGGGGGAACACTGAAGCTTTCTTT
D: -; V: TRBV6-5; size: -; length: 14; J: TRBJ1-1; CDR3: CASSYSGGMTEAFF; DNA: TGTGCCAGCAGTTACTCTGGGGGAATGACTGAAGCTTTCTTT
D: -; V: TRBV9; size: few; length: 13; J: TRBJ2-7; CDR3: CASSGHPGYEQYF; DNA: TGTGCCAGCAGCGGGCACCCCGGGTACGAGCAGTACTTC
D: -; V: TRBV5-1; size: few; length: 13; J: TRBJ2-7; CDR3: CASSTTGFYEQYF; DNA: TGCGCCAGCAGCACTACAGGTTTCTACGAGCAGTACTTC
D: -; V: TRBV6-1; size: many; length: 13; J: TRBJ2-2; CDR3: CASSLRTNGELFF; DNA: TGTGCCAGCAGTCTAAGGACTAACGGGGAGCTGTTTTTT
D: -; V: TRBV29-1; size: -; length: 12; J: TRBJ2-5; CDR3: CSVRGGPETQYF; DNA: TGCAGCGTAAGGGGGGGCCCAGAGACCCAGTACTTC
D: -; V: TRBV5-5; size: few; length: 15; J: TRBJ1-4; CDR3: CASSLDGQKNEKLFF; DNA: TGTGCCAGCAGCTTGGATGGACAGAAGAATGAAAAACTGTTTTTT
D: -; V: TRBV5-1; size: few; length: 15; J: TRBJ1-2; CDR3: CASSLAPTDNYGYTF; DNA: TGCGCCAGCAGCTTGGCCCCGACAGATAACTATGGCTACACCTTC
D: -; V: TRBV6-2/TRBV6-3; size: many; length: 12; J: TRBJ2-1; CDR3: CASSYPRGWQFF; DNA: TGTGCCAGCAGTTACCCCCGCGGATGGCAGTTCTTC
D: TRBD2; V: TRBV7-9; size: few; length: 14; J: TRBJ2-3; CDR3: CASRLAMGVDTQYF; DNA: TGTGCCAGCCGACTAGCGATGGGTGTAGATACGCAGTATTTT
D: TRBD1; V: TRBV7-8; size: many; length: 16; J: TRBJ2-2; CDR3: CASSARDRGVSGELFF; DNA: TGTGCCAGCAGCGCCCGGGACAGGGGAGTATCGGGGGAGCTGTTTTTT
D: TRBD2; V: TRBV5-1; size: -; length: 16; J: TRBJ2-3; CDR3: CASRAGTSGRLDTQYF; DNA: TGCGCCAGCAGGGCCGGGACTAGCGGGAGATTAGATACGCAGTATTTT
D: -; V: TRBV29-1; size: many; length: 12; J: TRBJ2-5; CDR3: CSVADGAETQYF; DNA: TGCAGCGTCGCGGACGGGGCGGAGACCCAGTACTTC
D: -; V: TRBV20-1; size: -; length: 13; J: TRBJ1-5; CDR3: CSAVQGGNQPQHF; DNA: TGCAGTGCTGTTCAGGGAGGGAATCAGCCCCAGCATTTT
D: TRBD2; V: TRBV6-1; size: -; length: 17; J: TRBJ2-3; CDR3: CASSENHGGAWTDTQYF; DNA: TGTGCCAGCAGTGAAAATCACGGGGGGGCCTGGACAGATACGCAGTATTTT
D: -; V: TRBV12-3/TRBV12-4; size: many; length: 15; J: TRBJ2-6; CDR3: CASSLRGTGANVLTF; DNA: TGTGCCAGCAGTCTGAGGGGGACTGGGGCCAACGTCCTGACTTTC
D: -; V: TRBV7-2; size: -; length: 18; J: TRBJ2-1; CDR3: CASSLRAGRLGVRDEQFF; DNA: TGTGCCAGCAGCTTAAGGGCGGGGAGACTAGGGGTTAGGGATGAGCAGTTCTTC
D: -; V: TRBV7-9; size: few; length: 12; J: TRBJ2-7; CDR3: CASGDGSYEQYF; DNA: TGTGCCAGCGGGGACGGTTCCTACGAGCAGTACTTC
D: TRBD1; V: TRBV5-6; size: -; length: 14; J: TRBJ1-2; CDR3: CASSSLDRDYGYTF; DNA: TGTGCCAGCAGCTCGCTCGACAGGGACTATGGCTACACCTTC
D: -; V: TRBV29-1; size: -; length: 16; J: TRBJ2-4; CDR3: CSVERYGAEAKNIQYF; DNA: TGCAGCGTTGAGAGGTACGGGGCGGAGGCCAAAAACATTCAGTACTTC
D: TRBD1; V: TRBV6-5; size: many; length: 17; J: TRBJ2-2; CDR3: CASSYPRTGGRSGELFF; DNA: TGTGCCAGCAGTTACCCCCGGACAGGGGGCCGTAGCGGGGAGCTGTTTTTT
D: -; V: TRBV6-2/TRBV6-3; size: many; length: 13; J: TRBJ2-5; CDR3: CASLEWSGETQYF; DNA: TGTGCCAGCCTCGAATGGTCGGGGGAGACCCAGTACTTC
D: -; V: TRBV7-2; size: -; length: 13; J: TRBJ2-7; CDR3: CASSLPTRREQYF; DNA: TGTGCCAGCAGCTTACCGACCCGTCGCGAGCAGTACTTC
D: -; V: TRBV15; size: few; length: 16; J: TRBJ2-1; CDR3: CATSSTRWARSDEQFF; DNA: TGTGCCACCAGCAGTACCCGGTGGGCTCGTTCGGATGAGCAGTTCTTC
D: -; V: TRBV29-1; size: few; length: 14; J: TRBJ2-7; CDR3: CSVVGGAGDTEQYF; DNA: TGCAGCGTTGTGGGGGGCGCCGGGGACACCGAGCAGTACTTC
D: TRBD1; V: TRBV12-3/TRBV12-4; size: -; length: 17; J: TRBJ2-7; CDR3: CASSFTNPGTGGHEQYF; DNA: TGTGCCAGCAGTTTCACCAACCCCGGGACAGGGGGCCACGAGCAGTACTTC
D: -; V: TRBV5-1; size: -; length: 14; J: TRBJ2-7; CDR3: CASSLALGAYEQYF; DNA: TGCGCCAGCAGCTTGGCCTTGGGGGCCTACGAGCAGTACTTC
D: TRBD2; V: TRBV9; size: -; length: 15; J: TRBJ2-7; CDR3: CASSVEASGDYEQYF; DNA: TGTGCCAGCAGCGTAGAGGCTAGCGGGGACTACGAGCAGTACTTC
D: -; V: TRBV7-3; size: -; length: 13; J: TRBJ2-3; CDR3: CASSLKARETQYF; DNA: TGTGCCAGCAGCTTAAAGGCCCGAGAGACGCAGTATTTT
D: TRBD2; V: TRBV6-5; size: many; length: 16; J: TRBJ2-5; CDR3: CASSHPASGEGETQYF; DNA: TGTGCCAGCAGCCACCCGGCTAGCGGGGAGGGAGAGACCCAGTACTTC
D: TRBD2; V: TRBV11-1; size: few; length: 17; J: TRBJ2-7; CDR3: CASSLDSTSGTVLEQYF; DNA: TGTGCCAGCAGCTTAGACTCGACTAGCGGGACGGTCCTCGAGCAGTACTTC
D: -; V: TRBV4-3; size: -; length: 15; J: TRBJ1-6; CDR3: CASSHGEFDNSPLHF; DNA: TGCGCCAGCAGCCATGGGGAATTCGATAATTCACCCCTCCACTTT
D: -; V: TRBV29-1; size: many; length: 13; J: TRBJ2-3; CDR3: CSVDDLGTDTQYF; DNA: TGCAGCGTTGATGATCTTGGCACAGATACGCAGTATTTT
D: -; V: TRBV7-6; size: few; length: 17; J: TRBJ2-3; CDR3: CASSPPSGIEGADTQYF; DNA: TGTGCCAGCAGCCCTCCTAGCGGAATCGAGGGGGCAGATACGCAGTATTTT
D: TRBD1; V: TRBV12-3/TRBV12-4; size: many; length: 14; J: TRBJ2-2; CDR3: CASRRDRGTGELFF; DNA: TGTGCCAGCAGAAGGGACAGGGGTACCGGGGAGCTGTTTTTT
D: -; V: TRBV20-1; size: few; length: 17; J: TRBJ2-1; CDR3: CSARDWGVGASDNEQFF; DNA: TGCAGTGCTAGAGATTGGGGCGTCGGGGCTTCCGACAATGAGCAGTTCTTC
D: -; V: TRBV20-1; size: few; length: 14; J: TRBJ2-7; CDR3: CSARDPAASYEQYF; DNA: TGCAGTGCTAGAGATCCCGCAGCCTCCTACGAGCAGTACTTC
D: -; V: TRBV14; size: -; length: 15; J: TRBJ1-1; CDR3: CASSQGIGRLGEAFF; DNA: TGTGCCAGCAGCCAAGGAATCGGCAGACTGGGTGAAGCTTTCTTT
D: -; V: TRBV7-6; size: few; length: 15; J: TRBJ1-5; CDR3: CASSFQEGSNQPQHF; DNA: TGTGCCAGCAGCTTTCAGGAGGGAAGCAATCAGCCCCAGCATTTT
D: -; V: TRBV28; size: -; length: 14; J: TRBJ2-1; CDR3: CASGKIGTTNEQFF; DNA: TGTGCCAGCGGTAAGATCGGCACTACCAATGAGCAGTTCTTC
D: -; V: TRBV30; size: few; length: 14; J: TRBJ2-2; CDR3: CAWSVGTNTGELFF; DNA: TGTGCCTGGAGTGTAGGAACCAACACCGGGGAGCTGTTTTTT
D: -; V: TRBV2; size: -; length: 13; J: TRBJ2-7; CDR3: CASRKGGSDEQYF; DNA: TGTGCCAGCAGAAAAGGGGGGTCGGACGAGCAGTACTTC
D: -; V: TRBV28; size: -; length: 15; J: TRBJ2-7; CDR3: CASSTVGRGYHEQYF; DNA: TGTGCCAGCAGCACCGTTGGCAGAGGGTACCACGAGCAGTACTTC
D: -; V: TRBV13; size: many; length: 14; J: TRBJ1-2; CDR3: CASTRAGGSYGYTF; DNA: TGTGCCAGCACCCGGGCAGGCGGATCCTATGGCTACACCTTC
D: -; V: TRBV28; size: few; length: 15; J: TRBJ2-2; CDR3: CASSLGGAGTGELFF; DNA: TGTGCCAGCAGTTTAGGAGGGGCGGGCACCGGGGAGCTGTTTTTT